A selection of T cell receptor beta chains follows, all from one sample in a study of CD8+CD57+ T cells in acquired aplastic anemia. TCRdb recomputed calls from the reads with MiXCR, one row per CDR3 protein. This table holds some 170,000 distinct CDR3 sequences, 71% found once. The sequenced material came from sorted CD4+, CD8+, or CD8+CD57+ T cells (not recorded which) from PBMCs. These receptors came from a human donor with aplastic anemia. CDR3s include the opening cysteine and the closing phenylalanine or tryptophan. Fields, in order: D gene, clone size, V gene, J gene, CDR3 protein, CDR3 DNA. The D gene is left open where the match is weak. Expanded clones get a size class; other rows say once, few or many, or leave the size out.

D: -; size: few; V: TRBV15; J: TRBJ1-3; CDR3: CATSRGESTGNTIYF; DNA: TGTGCCACCAGCAGAGGAGAAAGTACTGGAAACACCATATATTTT
D: -; size: many; V: TRBV6-5; J: TRBJ1-5; CDR3: CASSSAEESRPQHF; DNA: TGTGCCAGCAGTTCCGCCGAGGAGTCTCGGCCCCAGCATTTT
D: -; size: few; V: TRBV7-2; J: TRBJ2-3; CDR3: CASSLVFGSADTQYF; DNA: TGTGCCAGCAGCTTAGTGTTTGGCAGTGCAGATACGCAGTATTTT
D: -; size: few; V: TRBV7-9; J: TRBJ1-5; CDR3: CASSLVGLGDQPQHF; DNA: TGTGCCAGCAGCTTAGTCGGTCTGGGAGATCAGCCCCAGCATTTT
D: -; size: -; V: TRBV5-1; J: TRBJ2-2; CDR3: CASSLWPHGGATGELFF; DNA: TGCGCCAGCAGCTTGTGGCCCCATGGGGGGGCGACCGGGGAGCTGTTTTTT
D: -; size: -; V: TRBV7-9; J: TRBJ1-2; CDR3: CASSPPEGPNYGYTF; DNA: TGTGCCAGCAGCCCCCCGGAGGGTCCTAACTATGGCTACACCTTC
D: -; size: few; V: TRBV12-3/TRBV12-4; J: TRBJ2-1; CDR3: CASSPISNNEQFF; DNA: TGTGCCAGCAGTCCCATTTCGAACAATGAGCAGTTCTTC
D: TRBD1; size: -; V: TRBV29-1; J: TRBJ2-7; CDR3: CSVDGTGYEQYF; DNA: TGCAGCGTTGACGGGACAGGCTACGAGCAGTACTTC
D: -; size: -; V: TRBV20-1; J: TRBJ2-1; CDR3: CSASPGIVGGEQFF; DNA: TGCAGTGCTAGTCCAGGGATAGTGGGGGGTGAGCAGTTCTTC
D: TRBD1; size: -; V: TRBV6-2/TRBV6-3; J: TRBJ2-7; CDR3: CASSYGTAPSF; DNA: TGTGCCAGCAGTTACGGGACAGCTCCTTCCTTC